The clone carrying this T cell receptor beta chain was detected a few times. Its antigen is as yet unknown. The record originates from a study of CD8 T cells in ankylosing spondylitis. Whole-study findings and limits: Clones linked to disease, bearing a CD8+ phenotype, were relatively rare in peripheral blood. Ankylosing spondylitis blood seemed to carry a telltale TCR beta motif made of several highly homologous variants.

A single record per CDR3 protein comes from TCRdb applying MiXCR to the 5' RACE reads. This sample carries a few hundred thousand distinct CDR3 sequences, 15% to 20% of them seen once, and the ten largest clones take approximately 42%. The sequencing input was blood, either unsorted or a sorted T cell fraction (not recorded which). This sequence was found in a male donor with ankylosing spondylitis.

As DNA, the CDR3 is TGTGCCAGCAGTGCTGGTAACACTGAAGCTTTCTTT. This encodes CASSAGNTEAFF. The chain joins TRBV2 to TRBJ1-1; D unresolved. The CDR3 has 12 residues. V lost 4 bases and J 2 bases, leaving 5 bases between the germline ends. Per the germline V gene, CDR1 is SNHLY and CDR2 is FYNNEI.